The present T cell receptor beta chain was sequenced within a study of high-grade serous ovarian cancer treatment subgroups. For the study at large: Each sample yielded on average around 7,500 unique TCR beta rearrangements from approximately 15,000 reads.

This clone was picked up a small number of times. Profiling relied on immunoSEQ multiplex PCR, and the TCRdb table lists in-frame clones only, not all of them. The sample records approximately 4,400 clones, about 72% being singletons. Tumor samples were obtained before definitive surgery or chemotherapy. The CDR3 is 16 amino acids. V gave up 8 bases and J gave up 6 bases; unmatched junction bases: 18. CDR1 and CDR2 (germline): SNHLY, FYNNEI. Material for sequencing was tumor tissue. The origin of this receptor is a human donor with high-grade serous ovarian cancer. V is TRBV2 and J is TRBJ1-1, with TRBD1 identical over 7 bases. The CDR3 nucleotides are TGTGCCAGCTTATCCGGGACAGCCACGGTGTGGGCTGAAGCTTTCTTT. Its protein product is CASLSGTATVWAEAFF.